This T cell receptor (beta chain) was identified in a study of cytomegalovirus exposure and HLA in healthy donors. The wider study: In a previous analysis, around 110 million unique TCR beta sequences were found from 150 million to 200 million T cells. Whole-study results and caveats: Among the sequence variants, a highly shared cluster was likely an artifact of sequencing.

The study ran its PCR with 60 Vbeta and 13 Jbeta primers. Original processing methods: Approximately 11 million of some 80 million unique TCR beta chains were shared, per a later count. Clones were read by immunoSEQ multiplex PCR, and TCRdb kept only the in-frame ones, dropping some. V and J calls plus clone size are reproduced from that table; the DNA served to infer D and trimming. The sample consists of approximately 140,000 clones, roughly 72% of them appearing once. Remarks on this clone: What it recognizes is unknown.

Per the germline V gene, CDR1 is SGHTA and CDR2 is FQGTGA. V dropped 5 bases and J dropped 7; count of bases not matched to a gene: 6. This CDR3 has 15 amino acids. While unrecorded immune exposures were likely, the donors were nominally healthy when sampled. The rearrangement uses TRBV7-3 and TRBJ2-3, with TRBD2 matching 13 bases. Input material: PBMCs. This TCR derives from a woman aged 45-59 years in good health and CMV-seronegative. CDR3 coding DNA: TGTGCCAGCAGCCCCGGGACTAGCGGGACGAATACGCAGTATTTT. Its protein is CASSPGTSGTNTQYF.